This TCR beta chain was captured in a study of chemoradiotherapy in HPV16-positive cancers. The CDR3 covers 12 residues. From germline, CDR1 is LNHDA and CDR2 SQIVND (reference sequence). Trimming removed 4 bases from V and 4 bases from J, with 7 bases in between. Whole-study results and caveats: Only two HPV16-positive patients supplied the functional HPV-specificity definition. HPV-responsive T-cell expansion during chemoradiotherapy was linked to improved recurrence-free survival in HPV16-positive patients.

Sequencing used immunoSEQ multiplex PCR; TCRdb keeps in-frame clones, though not all of them. The table includes 9,500 to 15,000 clones, around 86% detected once. This clone turned up a few times. The antigen remains undetermined. The sample was blood, taken from a patient who underwent chemoradiotherapy. This clonotype was obtained from a human donor with HPV-associated anogenital cancer. The chain uses TRBV19 and TRBJ1-2; tentatively, D is TRBD1 (6 bases). Written as DNA, the CDR3 is TGTGCCAGTAGTAGACAGGTCTATGGCTACACCTTC. It is translated as CASSRQVYGYTF.